Reported below is one T cell receptor (beta chain). Antigen unknown. The table came from immunoSEQ multiplex PCR; TCRdb's copy has only in-frame clones and leaves some out. The data contain fewer than 80,000 clones, about 79% of them singletons. The CDR3 consists of 13 residues. V lost 2 bases and J 7 bases, leaving 12 bases between the germline ends. CDR1 and CDR2 (germline): SGHNT, YENEEA. The source of the sample is a study of OX40 agonist ivuxolimab in advanced cancers. The wider study: Checkpoint inhibitors had been given previously to roughly 36% of patients.

Whole-study findings and limits: Certain nonresponders additionally had low normalized T-cell clonal expansion. CD8+ T cells showed, on average, more clonal expansion than CD4+ cells.

The chain employs TRBV11-3 and TRBJ2-7; perhaps TRBD1 as D (6 bases). The material sequenced was CD4+ or CD8+ T cells sorted from blood, taken in a trial of the OX40 agonist ivuxolimab. The TCR was taken from an adult with an advanced solid tumor such as melanoma, head and neck, liver or kidney cancer. CDR3 loop: CASSLSSQGEQYF. CDR3 DNA sequence: TGTGCCAGCAGCTTAAGCTCCCAGGGGGAGCAGTACTTC.